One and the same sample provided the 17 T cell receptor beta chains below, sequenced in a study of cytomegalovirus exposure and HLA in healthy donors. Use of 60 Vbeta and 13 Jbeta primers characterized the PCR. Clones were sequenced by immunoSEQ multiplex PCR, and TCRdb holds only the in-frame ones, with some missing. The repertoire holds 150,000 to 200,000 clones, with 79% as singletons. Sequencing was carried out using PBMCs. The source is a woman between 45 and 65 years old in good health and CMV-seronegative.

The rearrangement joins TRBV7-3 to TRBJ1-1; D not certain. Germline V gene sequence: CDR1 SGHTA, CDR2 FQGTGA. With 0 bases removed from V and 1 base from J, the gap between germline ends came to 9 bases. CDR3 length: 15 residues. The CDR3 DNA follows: TGTGCCAGCAGCTTAACCGGGAACCCGAACACTGAAGCTTTCTTT. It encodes CASSLTGNPNTEAFF. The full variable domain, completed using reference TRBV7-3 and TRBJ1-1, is GAGVSQTPSNKVTEKGKYVELRCDPISGHTALYWYRQSLGQGPEFLIYFQGTGAADDSGLPNDRFFAVRPEGSVSTLKIQRTERGDSAVYLCASSLTGNPNTEAFFGQGTRLTVV.

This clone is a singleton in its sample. CDR3 bases: TGTGCCAGCAGCCTTACGGGGGAGAACACCGGGGAGCTGTTTTTT. It specifies CASSLTGENTGELFF. V usage is TRBV4-2 and J usage is TRBJ2-2; weak D call: TRBD2 (6 bases). Germline assignment: CDR1 LGHNA and CDR2 YNFKEQ. The CDR3 spans 15 residues. V lost 4 bases, J lost 1 base, and 10 bases lay in between.

The CDR3 DNA follows: TGTGCCAGCAGCCAAGTTACCTGGGGGCAGGGAAACACTGAAGCTTTCTTT. Amino acid sequence: CASSQVTWGQGNTEAFF. The V gene is TRBV14, the J gene TRBJ1-1, with D perhaps TRBD1 (6 bases). V lost 1 base, J lost 2 bases, and 17 bases lay in between. Germline CDR1 is SGHDN and CDR2 is FVKESK. The CDR3 consists of 17 residues.

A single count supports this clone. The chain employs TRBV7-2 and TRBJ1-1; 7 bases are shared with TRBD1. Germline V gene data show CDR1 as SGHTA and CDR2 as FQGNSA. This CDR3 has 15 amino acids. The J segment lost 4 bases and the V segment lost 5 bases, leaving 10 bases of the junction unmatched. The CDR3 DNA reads TGTGCCAGCAGCGCGACCGGGACAGCACCCACTGAAGCTTTCTTT. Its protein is CASSATGTAPTEAFF.

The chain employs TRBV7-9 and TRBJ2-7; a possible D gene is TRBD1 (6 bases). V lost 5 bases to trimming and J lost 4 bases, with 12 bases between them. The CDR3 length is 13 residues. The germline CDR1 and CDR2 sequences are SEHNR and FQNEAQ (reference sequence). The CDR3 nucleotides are TGTGCCAGCAGCGATATCCAGGGGTACGAGCAGTACTTC. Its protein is CASSDIQGYEQYF.

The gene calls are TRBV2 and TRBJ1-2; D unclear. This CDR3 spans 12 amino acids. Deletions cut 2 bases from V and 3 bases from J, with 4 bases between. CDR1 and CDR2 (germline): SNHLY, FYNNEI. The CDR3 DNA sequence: TGTGCCAGCAGTGAACCAGACTATGGCTACACCTTC. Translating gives CASSEPDYGYTF.

The CDR3 reads CAWSLEREYNEQFF. The DNA of the CDR3 is TGTGCCTGGAGTCTCGAGCGGGAGTACAATGAGCAGTTCTTC. This chain links TRBV30 with TRBJ2-1; 8 bases map to TRBD2. The length of the CDR3 is 14 residues. Trimming took 2 bases from V and 4 from J; bases not matched to a gene: 4. The germline V gene has CDR1 GTSNPN and CDR2 SVGIG (reference sequence). Together with reference TRBV30 and TRBJ2-1, the CDR3 gives the full variable domain: SQTIHQWPATLVQPVGSPLSLECTVEGTSNPNLYWYRQAAGRGLQLLFYSVGIGQISSEVPQNLSASRPQDRQFILSSKKLLLSDSGFYLCAWSLEREYNEQFFGPGTRLTVL.

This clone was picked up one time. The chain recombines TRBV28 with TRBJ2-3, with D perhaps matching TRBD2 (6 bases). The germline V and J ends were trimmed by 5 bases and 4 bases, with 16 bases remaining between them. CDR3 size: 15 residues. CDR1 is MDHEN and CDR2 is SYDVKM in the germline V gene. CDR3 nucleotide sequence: TGTGCCAGCAGTCTCTCGGGGAGCGGGTCAGATACGCAGTATTTT. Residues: CASSLSGSGSDTQYF.

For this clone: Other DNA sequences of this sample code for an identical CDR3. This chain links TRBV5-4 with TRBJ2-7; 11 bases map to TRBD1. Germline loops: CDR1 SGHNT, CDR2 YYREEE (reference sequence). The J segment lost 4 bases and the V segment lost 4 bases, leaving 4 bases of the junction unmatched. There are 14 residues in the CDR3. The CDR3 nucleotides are TGTGCCAGCAGCGTGGGACAGGGGGGATACGAGCAGTACTTC. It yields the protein CASSVGQGGYEQYF. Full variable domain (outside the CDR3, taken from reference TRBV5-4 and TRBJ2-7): ETGVTQSPTHLIKTRGQQVTLRCSSQSGHNTVSWYQQALGQGPQFIFQYYREEENGRGNFPPRFSGLQFPNYSSELNVNALELDDSALYLCASSVGQGGYEQYFGPGTRLTVT.

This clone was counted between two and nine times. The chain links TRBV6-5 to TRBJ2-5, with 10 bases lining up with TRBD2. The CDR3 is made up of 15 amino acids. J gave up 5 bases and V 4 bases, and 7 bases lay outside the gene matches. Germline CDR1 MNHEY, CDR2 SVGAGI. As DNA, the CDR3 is TGTGCCAGCAGTTTCCCTAGCGGGAGAGGGGAGACCCAGTACTTC. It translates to CASSFPSGRGETQYF.

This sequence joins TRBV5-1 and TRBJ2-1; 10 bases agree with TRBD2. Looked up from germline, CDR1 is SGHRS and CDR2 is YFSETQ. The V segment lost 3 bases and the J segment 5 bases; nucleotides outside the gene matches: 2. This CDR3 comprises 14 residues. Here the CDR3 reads CASSSGLANNEQFF. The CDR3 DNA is TGCGCCAGCAGCTCGGGACTAGCGAACAATGAGCAGTTCTTC.

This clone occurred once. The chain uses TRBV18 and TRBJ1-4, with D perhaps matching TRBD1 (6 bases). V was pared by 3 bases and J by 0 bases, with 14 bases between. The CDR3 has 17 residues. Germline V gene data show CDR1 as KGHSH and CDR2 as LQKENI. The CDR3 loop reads CASSPPTGHSTNEKLFF. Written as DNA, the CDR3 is TGTGCCAGCTCACCCCCGACAGGACATTCAACTAATGAAAAACTGTTTTTT. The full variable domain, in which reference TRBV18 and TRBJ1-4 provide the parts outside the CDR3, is NAGVMQNPRHLVRRRGQEARLRCSPMKGHSHVYWYRQLPEEGLKFMVYLQKENIIDESGMPKERFSAEFPKEGPSILRIQQVVRGDSAAYFCASSPPTGHSTNEKLFFGSGTQLSVL.

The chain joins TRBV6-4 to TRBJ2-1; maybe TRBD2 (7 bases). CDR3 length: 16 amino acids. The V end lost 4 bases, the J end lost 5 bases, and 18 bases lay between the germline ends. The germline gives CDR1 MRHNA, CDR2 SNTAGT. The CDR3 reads CASSAKGGYPNNEQFF. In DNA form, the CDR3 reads TGTGCCAGCAGTGCGAAGGGGGGGTATCCTAACAATGAGCAGTTCTTC.

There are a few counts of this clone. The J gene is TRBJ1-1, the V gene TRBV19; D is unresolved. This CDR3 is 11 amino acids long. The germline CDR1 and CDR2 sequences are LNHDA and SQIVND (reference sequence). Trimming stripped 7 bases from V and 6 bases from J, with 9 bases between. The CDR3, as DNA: TGTGCCAGTACGGCAGGCCCTGAAGCTTTCTTT. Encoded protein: CASTAGPEAFF.

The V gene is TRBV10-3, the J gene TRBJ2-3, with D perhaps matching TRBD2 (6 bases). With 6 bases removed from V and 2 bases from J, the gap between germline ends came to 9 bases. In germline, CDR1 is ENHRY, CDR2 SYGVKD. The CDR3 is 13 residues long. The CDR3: CAISRGFTDTQYF. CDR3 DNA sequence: TGTGCCATCAGCCGGGGGTTCACAGATACGCAGTATTTT.

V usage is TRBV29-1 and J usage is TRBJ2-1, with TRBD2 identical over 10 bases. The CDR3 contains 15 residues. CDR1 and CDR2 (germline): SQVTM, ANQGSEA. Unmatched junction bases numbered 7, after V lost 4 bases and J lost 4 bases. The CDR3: CSVGGLAGEYNEQFF. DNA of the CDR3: TGCAGCGTTGGAGGTCTAGCGGGAGAGTACAATGAGCAGTTCTTC.

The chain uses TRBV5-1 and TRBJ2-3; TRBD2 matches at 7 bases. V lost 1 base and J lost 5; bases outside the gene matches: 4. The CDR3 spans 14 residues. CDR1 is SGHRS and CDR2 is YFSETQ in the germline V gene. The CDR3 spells CASSLSAGRDTQYF. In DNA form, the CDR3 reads TGCGCCAGCAGCTTGTCAGCGGGACGAGATACGCAGTATTTT.